Below, 12 T cell receptor beta chains from the same sample are listed, as sequenced in a study of cytomegalovirus exposure and HLA in healthy donors. PCR amplification relied on 60 Vbeta primers (plus 13 Jbeta primers). TCRdb's copy holds only in-frame clones and misses some; the assay was immunoSEQ multiplex PCR. The table shows 85,000 to 100,000 clones, with 81% occurring only once. Material for sequencing was PBMCs. These receptors originate from a girl aged 2 to 10 in good health and CMV-seropositive.

This chain links TRBV2 with TRBJ1-1, with TRBD1 identical over 10 bases. The CDR3 extends over 12 amino acids. Germline CDR1 and CDR2: SNHLY and FYNNEI. V trimming: 8 bases; J trimming: 6 bases; junction bases outside the gene matches: 3. CDR3 sequence: CASGDRGPEAFF. As DNA, the CDR3 is TGTGCCAGCGGCGACAGGGGGCCTGAAGCTTTCTTT.

This chain joins TRBV7-9 and TRBJ2-5; TRBD1 aligns across 10 bases. Germline-derived CDR1 and CDR2 are SEHNR and FQNEAQ (reference sequence). CDR3 length: 18 residues. The ends lost 4 bases at V and 5 bases at J; junction bases unmatched: 16. Here the CDR3 reads CASSSRIDRGHKSETQYF. DNA of the CDR3: TGTGCCAGCAGCTCCCGGATTGACAGGGGGCACAAGAGCGAGACCCAGTACTTC.

V gene TRBV5-6 combines with J gene TRBJ1-3; 9 bases fit TRBD1. The CDR3 runs to 15 residues. Losses at the gene ends were 1 base for V and 6 bases for J; bases not matched to a gene: 5. Germline assignment: CDR1 SGHDT and CDR2 YYEEEE. CDR3 loop: CASSLYWTGVNTIYF. The CDR3 coding sequence is TGTGCCAGCAGCTTGTACTGGACAGGGGTAAACACCATATATTTT.

V usage is TRBV16 and J usage is TRBJ1-2; D gene unclear. CDR1 and CDR2 from the germline V gene are KGHSY and FQNENV. The CDR3 is 13 residues long. V was clipped by 0 bases and J by 8 bases, with 10 bases between them. In DNA, the CDR3 is TGTGCCAGCAGCCAATCGAAATCGGGGGGCTACACCTTC. Amino acid sequence: CASSQSKSGGYTF.

The chain links TRBV27 to TRBJ2-7, with D unresolved. Trimming pared 0 bases from V and 5 bases from J, leaving 11 bases between. The CDR3 totals 14 residues. Germline V CDR1 and CDR2: MNHEY, SMNVEV (reference sequence). As DNA, the CDR3 is TGTGCCAGCAGTTTATCGGGTAGCATCGACGAGCAGTACTTC. Translated: CASSLSGSIDEQYF.

This chain connects TRBV28 to TRBJ1-5; TRBD1 agrees at 10 bases. The CDR3 is 16 residues long. Germline V lookup: CDR1 MDHEN, CDR2 SYDVKM. V lost 5 bases to trimming and J lost 6 bases; unmatched junction nucleotides: 10. This chain's CDR3 is CASSGADRGIPQPQHF. The CDR3 DNA reads TGTGCCAGCAGTGGCGCGGACAGGGGGATTCCTCAGCCCCAGCATTTT.

V and J are TRBV6-5 and TRBJ2-5; 7 bases are a match to TRBD1. Germline CDR1 MNHEY, CDR2 SVGAGI. The length of the CDR3 is 15 residues. V was pared by 0 bases and J by 5 bases, with 6 bases of the junction left unmatched. CDR3 region: CASSYSRQGLETQYF. The CDR3 DNA reads as TGTGCCAGCAGTTACTCCAGACAGGGTTTGGAGACCCAGTACTTC.

The chain has TRBV4-3 and TRBJ1-1, with a weak D call TRBD1 (6 bases). CDR1 and CDR2 (germline): LGHNA, YSLEER. Deletions cut 4 bases from V and 1 base from J, with 10 bases between. This CDR3 contains 14 residues. CDR3 amino acids: CASSRGHSNTEAFF. The CDR3 DNA is TGCGCCAGCAGCCGGGGACATTCGAACACTGAAGCTTTCTTT.

The chain has TRBV27 and TRBJ2-5; possible D gene TRBD2, 6 bases. Per germline, CDR1 MNHEY and CDR2 SMNVEV (reference sequence). V was shortened by 9 bases and J by 7 bases, with 21 bases between the two germline ends. The CDR3 runs to 14 residues. DNA of the CDR3: TGTGCCAGTGCCCCTCGGGAGCCCGGAGTGACCCAGTACTTC. Translation: CASAPREPGVTQYF.

The genes are TRBV4-3 and TRBJ2-7; 8 bases align to TRBD2. Germline CDR1 and CDR2: LGHNA and YSLEER. The CDR3 is 15 residues long. Trimming at V came to 1 base and at J to 4 bases, leaving 6 bases not matched to a gene. Here the CDR3 DNA reads TGCGCCAGCAGCCAAGGGAGCGGGAGTGGGTACGAGCAGTACTTC. The encoded protein is CASSQGSGSGYEQYF.

V usage is TRBV29-1 and J usage is TRBJ1-2; D is uncertain. Deletions cut 0 bases from V and 5 bases from J, with 13 bases between. The CDR3 runs to 14 residues. Germline CDR1 is SQVTM and CDR2 is ANQGSEA. CDR3 amino acids: CSVEEGIGRYGYTF. In DNA form, the CDR3 reads TGCAGCGTTGAAGAGGGTATAGGGAGGTATGGCTACACCTTC.

The chain carries TRBV27 and TRBJ1-2; maybe TRBD1 (5 bases). Germline V gene lookup returns CDR1 MNHEY and CDR2 SMNVEV (reference sequence). Trimming shortened V by 2 bases and J by 8 bases, and 18 bases separated the two germline ends. The CDR3 extends over 15 amino acids. CDR3: CASSLEGRVSRGYTF. In DNA, the CDR3 is TGTGCCAGCAGTTTAGAAGGCAGGGTGAGTCGGGGCTACACCTTC.